This entry lists 21 T cell receptor beta chains sequenced from one sample in a study of T cells after yellow fever vaccination. TCRdb called the 5' RACE reads again in MiXCR, with one record for every CDR3 protein. Of roughly 400,000 distinct CDR3 sequences listed, roughly a sixth are singletons. Sequenced material: PBMCs, taken before the yellow fever booster vaccination. The receptors were gathered from a young man who received the YFV17D yellow fever vaccine.

V gene TRBV6-2 or TRBV6-3 combines with J gene TRBJ2-7; possibly TRBD2 for D (6 bases). This CDR3 has 13 amino acids. Looked up from germline, CDR1 is MNHEY and CDR2 is SVGEGT. The germline V and J ends were trimmed by 8 bases and 9 bases, with 20 bases remaining between them. The CDR3, as DNA: TGTGCCAGCGAGGGGAGGACTGGGGCGGCGCAGTACTTC. Amino acids: CASEGRTGAAQYF.

This clonotype was counted a few times. The genes are TRBV5-1 and TRBJ1-1; a weak D match, TRBD1 (6 bases). This CDR3 is built from 15 residues. Germline CDR1 is SGHRS and CDR2 is YFSETQ. Trimming removed 1 base from V and 2 bases from J, with 12 bases in between. This CDR3 reads CASSLFPGDNTEAFF. The DNA of the CDR3 is TGCGCCAGCAGCTTGTTCCCAGGGGATAACACTGAAGCTTTCTTT.

Many counts were recorded for this clonotype. The chain carries TRBV6-2 or TRBV6-3 and TRBJ2-3; 8 bases are shared with TRBD1. CDR1 is MNHEY, CDR2 SVGEGT, per germline. This CDR3 has 15 residues. V lost 6 bases and J lost 1; bases outside the gene matches: 6. CDR3 sequence (DNA): TGTGCCAGCAGGAAACCGGGACAGGGCACAGATACGCAGTATTTT. Translating it yields CASRKPGQGTDTQYF.

This clonotype appeared a few times. This chain joins TRBV20-1 and TRBJ2-1; D is undetermined. Germline CDR1 and CDR2: DFQATT and SNEGSKA (reference sequence). The CDR3 is 14 amino acids. The V end lost 4 bases, the J end lost 0 bases, and 10 bases lay between the germline ends. CDR3 sequence (DNA): TGCAGTGCTATGGGTCAGAGCTCCTACAATGAGCAGTTCTTC. The encoded protein is CSAMGQSSYNEQFF.

This clonotype was picked up a small number of times. This rearrangement joins TRBV7-9 to TRBJ2-3; D is ambiguous. The V end was cut by 4 bases, the J end by 6 bases, with 17 bases between. Germline values: CDR1 SEHNR, CDR2 FQNEAQ (reference sequence). This CDR3 is 15 amino acids long. In DNA form, the CDR3 reads TGTGCCAGCAGCTCCAGAGGTTCAGGAATGGATACGCAGTATTTT. It translates to CASSSRGSGMDTQYF.

This clonotype was picked up a small number of times. This chain joins TRBV27 and TRBJ2-2; TRBD1 matches 12 bases. CDR3 length: 18 residues. The V segment lost 2 bases and the J segment 3 bases; nucleotides outside the gene matches: 7. The germline gives CDR1 MNHEY, CDR2 SMNVEV (reference sequence). The CDR3, as DNA: TGTGCCAGCAGTTTACCGGGACAGGGGGCGGTGGACACCGGGGAGCTGTTTTTT. Protein sequence: CASSLPGQGAVDTGELFF.

The genes are TRBV12-3 or TRBV12-4 and TRBJ2-1; 7 nucleotides align to TRBD2. With 5 bases clipped from V and 4 bases from J, the junction kept 8 bases outside the gene matches. This CDR3 comprises 15 residues. As DNA, the CDR3 is TGTGCCAGCAGTCCCGGGGGGTATCGATACAATGAGCAGTTCTTC. Amino acid sequence: CASSPGGYRYNEQFF.

There are a few counts of this clonotype. The chain uses TRBV4-3 and TRBJ2-3; 10 positions agree with TRBD1. The length of the CDR3 is 15 residues. Looked up from germline, CDR1 is LGHNA and CDR2 is YSLEER. The V and J ends lost 2 bases and 6 bases, in that order; junction bases with no gene match: 5. The CDR3 DNA follows: TGCGCCAGCAGCCAACGGGACAGGGGTCGGGATACGCAGTATTTT. Encoded protein: CASSQRDRGRDTQYF.

This rearrangement joins TRBV5-1 to TRBJ2-3, with TRBD2 matching over 11 bases. Trimming cost V 3 bases and J 4 bases; bases outside gene matches: 7. Germline V gene sequence: CDR1 SGHRS, CDR2 YFSETQ. The CDR3 runs to 16 residues. This chain's CDR3 is CASSWYSGGAADTQYF. CDR3 nucleotides: TGCGCCAGCAGCTGGTATAGCGGGGGGGCCGCAGATACGCAGTATTTT.

The gene calls are TRBV2 and TRBJ2-5, with TRBD1 matching 8 bases. Germline assignment: CDR1 SNHLY and CDR2 FYNNEI. The ends lost 7 bases at V and 0 bases at J; junction bases unmatched: 4. The CDR3 contains 14 residues. CDR3 coding DNA: TGTGCCAGCATGAGGGACAGGAACCAAGAGACCCAGTACTTC. Translation: CASMRDRNQETQYF.

This clonotype was observed a few times. The chain links TRBV6-6 to TRBJ1-4; tentative D call: TRBD1 (6 bases). The length of the CDR3 is 16 residues. The V gene lost 5 bases and the J gene lost 8 bases, with 21 bases spanning the gap. The V gene's germline CDR1 is MNHNY and CDR2 SVGAGI (reference sequence). The CDR3 coding sequence is TGTGCCAGCAGTCTAAAAGATAACAGGGTTGGAGAAAAACTGTTTTTT. Residues: CASSLKDNRVGEKLFF.

This clonotype was counted many times. V and J are TRBV29-1 and TRBJ2-2; D remains unclear. In germline, CDR1 is SQVTM, CDR2 ANQGSEA. V dropped 3 bases and J dropped 4 bases, with 0 bases sitting between them. The CDR3 has 10 residues. CDR3 protein: CSVDTGELFF. DNA for the CDR3: TGCAGCGTTGACACCGGGGAGCTGTTTTTT.

The sample holds a few counts of this clonotype. The genes are TRBV20-1 and TRBJ2-2, with D tentatively TRBD2 (6 bases). Germline V gives CDR1 DFQATT, CDR2 SNEGSKA (reference sequence). The length of the CDR3 is 15 residues. V lost 3 bases, J lost 4 bases, and 15 bases lay in between. For the CDR3, the DNA is TGCAGTGCTAGTTTCCCCGGGAGATCCACCGGGGAGCTGTTTTTT. The encoded protein is CSASFPGRSTGELFF.

This clonotype was observed a few times. CDR3 DNA sequence: TGCGCCAGCAGCCTCGACGGACAGTTGGAAAGGCCGGCTACAGATACGCAGTATTTT. This gives the protein CASSLDGQLERPATDTQYF. The chain links TRBV4-1 to TRBJ2-3; TRBD1 might be the D (6 bases). Germline V CDR1 and CDR2: MGHRA, YSYEKL. This CDR3 region has 19 residues. V was pared by 4 bases and J by 3 bases, with 26 bases between.

V is TRBV6-2 or TRBV6-3 and J is TRBJ1-1, with D possibly matching TRBD1 (5 bases). Trimming took 5 bases from V and 7 from J, leaving 11 bases between them. Germline CDR1 reads MNHEY; CDR2 reads SVGEGT. The length of the CDR3 is 12 residues. CDR3 nucleotides: TGTGCCAGCAGTCGACAGCAGTATGAAGCTTTCTTT. This codes for CASSRQQYEAFF.

This clonotype was counted at least ten times. The chain employs TRBV4-2 and TRBJ2-3; no firm D call. The CDR3 loop spans 14 amino acids. V lost 0 bases and J 7 bases, leaving 11 bases between the germline ends. Germline V gene sequence: CDR1 LGHNA, CDR2 YNFKEQ. CDR3 loop: CASSQDEERHTQYF. CDR3 nucleotides: TGTGCCAGCAGCCAAGATGAAGAGCGTCATACGCAGTATTTT.

The chain recombines TRBV24-1 with TRBJ2-2, with D perhaps TRBD1 (5 bases). Germline V gene lookup returns CDR1 KGHDR and CDR2 SFDVKD. Trimming pared 4 bases from V and 0 bases from J, leaving 11 bases between. The CDR3 extends over 16 amino acids. CDR3 protein: CATSDSRATNTGELFF. The CDR3 DNA follows: TGTGCCACCAGTGACAGCAGGGCGACGAACACCGGGGAGCTGTTTTTT.

This sequence joins TRBV7-3 and TRBJ2-2; TRBD1 matches at 7 bases. The CDR3 is 13 residues long. Germline loops: CDR1 SGHTA, CDR2 FQGTGA. After removal of 5 bases from V and 4 bases from J, the junction contained 1 base not matched to a gene. The CDR3 DNA sequence: TGTGCCAGCAGCAGGGGGCTCACCGGGGAGCTGTTTTTT. Translating it yields CASSRGLTGELFF.

This clonotype was picked up a small number of times. The chain is built from TRBV4-1 and TRBJ2-3; 12 positions agree with TRBD1. This CDR3 is built from 14 residues. V dropped 6 bases and J dropped 5; count of bases not matched to a gene: 3. Germline V CDR1 and CDR2: MGHRA, YSYEKL. Here the CDR3 DNA reads TGCGCCAGCAGAGGGACAGGGGGCCGAGATACGCAGTATTTT. Translation gives CASRGTGGRDTQYF.

This clonotype was detected many times. The chain employs TRBV4-3 and TRBJ2-1; TRBD1 or TRBD2 may be the D gene (5 bases each). CDR1 is LGHNA and CDR2 is YSLEER in the germline V gene. The length of the CDR3 is 15 residues. V lost 4 bases and J lost 4, with 14 bases in between. The DNA of the CDR3 is TGCGCCAGCAGCCCGGGGACGGCCAGATACAATGAGCAGTTCTTC. It codes for CASSPGTARYNEQFF.

This clonotype showed up many times. The chain combines TRBV20-1 with TRBJ2-5; D is tentatively TRBD1 or TRBD2 (5 bases each). Trimming pared 4 bases from V and 9 bases from J, leaving 15 bases between. From germline, CDR1 is DFQATT and CDR2 SNEGSKA (reference sequence). The CDR3 is 12 amino acids. The CDR3 protein is CSAIGTPEAQYF. The CDR3 coding sequence is TGCAGTGCTATCGGGACCCCGGAGGCCCAGTACTTC.